This TCR beta chain comes out of a study of Ad26.COV2.S vaccination and SARS-CoV-2 variants. The assay was immunoSEQ multiplex PCR, and TCRdb's table has in-frame clones only and misses some. Seen here are 200,000 to 250,000 clones, roughly 90% observed once, and the top ten hold around 11%. Specified treatment: about 20 received Ad26.COV2.S at low or high dose, single or two shots; 5 received placebo; per-sample allocation not given. Repertoires come from day 63 after the first vaccine or placebo injection. Looked up from germline, CDR1 is SGHDN and CDR2 is FVKESK. The CDR3 is made up of 19 amino acids. V dropped 1 base and J dropped 6; count of bases not matched to a gene: 17.

The source material was peripheral blood, sampled in a trial of Ad26.COV2.S vaccine versus placebo. The chain employs TRBV14 and TRBJ2-1; 8 bases fit TRBD2. The receptor was isolated from a person aged 18 to 65 who received the Ad26.COV2.S COVID-19 vaccine or a placebo. The CDR3 region is CASSQVRNGLAAWANEQFF. The CDR3 coding sequence is TGTGCCAGCAGCCAAGTACGAAATGGACTAGCCGCCTGGGCCAATGAGCAGTTCTTC.